This TCR beta chain stems from a study of cytomegalovirus exposure and HLA in healthy donors. Study-wide background: A subsequent analysis reported that the roughly 130 validation repertoires were produced on the same platform that had also been used for the 666 first-cohort repertoires. Study findings and constraints: The CMV antigen specificity of a few CMV-associated chains was confirmed through in vitro analysis. A later analysis found first-cohort TCR clusters tended to co-occur in the 90 to 150 validation repertoires. The study labeled fewer than 200 TCR beta chains cytomegalovirus-associated.

A remark on this clone: Its antigen remains unidentified.

Some clones are missing from TCRdb's copy, which holds only in-frame ones; the method was immunoSEQ multiplex PCR. The sample holds 150,000 to 200,000 clones, about four fifths seen once. The length of the CDR3 is 13 residues. Germline CDR1 and CDR2: MDHEN and SYDVKM. V lost 10 bases and J 2 bases, leaving 11 bases between the germline ends. The sample was PBMCs. The sequence derives from a man in his thirties or forties in good health and CMV-seropositive. The J gene is TRBJ2-2, the V gene TRBV28; maybe TRBD1 (5 bases). This CDR3 reads CANQGPNTGELFF. In nucleotides, the CDR3 is TGTGCCAACCAGGGTCCTAACACCGGGGAGCTGTTTTTT.